The 7 T cell receptor beta chains below all came from one sample that was sequenced in a study of blood T cells in healthy people across ages. Primers used in a second PCR of roughly 6 to 11 cycles were a sample-barcoded 5' primer and a J-beta primer mix. TCRdb passed the 5' RACE reads through MiXCR, listing each CDR3 protein once. This table has more than 650,000 distinct CDR3 sequences, approximately 55% appearing once. The material sequenced was blood. The source is an elderly man in good health.

The chain carries TRBV29-1 and TRBJ2-1, with 10 bases matching TRBD2. V shed 8 bases, J shed 2 bases, and the junction held 9 bases outside the gene matches. Germline V lookup: CDR1 SQVTM, CDR2 ANQGSEA. The length of the CDR3 is 15 residues. CDR3 residues: CSSLSGLATYNEQFF. The CDR3 bases are TGCAGCTCCCTATCGGGACTAGCGACCTACAATGAGCAGTTCTTC.

The rearrangement uses TRBV18 and TRBJ2-7, with 10 positions matching TRBD2. The ends lost 4 bases at V and 7 bases at J; junction bases unmatched: 13. The germline V gene encodes CDR1 KGHSH and CDR2 LQKENI. This CDR3 comprises 16 residues. The CDR3 nucleotides read TGTGCCAGCTCACAAGCGGGAGGGCCAAAGTACAATGAGCAGTACTTC. Its protein is CASSQAGGPKYNEQYF.

The chain recombines TRBV6-6 with TRBJ1-2; the D is unclear. Germline V gene lookup returns CDR1 MNHNY and CDR2 SVGAGI (reference sequence). The CDR3 covers 14 residues. The V end lost 0 bases, the J end lost 7 bases, and 12 bases lay between the germline ends. The DNA for the CDR3 is TGTGCCAGCAGTTACTCAGGCGCCCGGGGTGGCTACACCTTC. It encodes CASSYSGARGGYTF.

This chain connects TRBV7-8 to TRBJ1-5; tentatively, D is TRBD1 (5 bases). Germline loops: CDR1 SGHVS, CDR2 FQNEAQ. The V and J ends lost 3 bases and 0 bases respectively, with 12 bases between them. The CDR3 is 16 amino acids. CDR3 sequence: CASSFGTVYSNQPQHF. CDR3 in DNA: TGTGCCAGCAGCTTCGGGACGGTTTATAGCAATCAGCCCCAGCATTTT.

About this clonotype: The germline gene is not matched at one end of the junction; a read error may be the cause. As DNA, the CDR3 is TGCAGTGCTGGAGATATGGCTGGGGCCAAAAACATTCAGTACTTC. This translates into CSAGDMAGAKNIQYF. This chain links TRBV20-1 with TRBJ2-4; D ambiguous. CDR3 length equals 15 residues. From germline, CDR1 is DFQATT and CDR2 SNEGSKA (reference sequence).

J is TRBJ2-5 and V is TRBV28, with D perhaps matching TRBD1 (6 bases). V lost 3 bases and J 2 bases, leaving 7 bases between the germline ends. The CDR3 covers 13 residues. CDR1 is MDHEN, CDR2 SYDVKM, per germline. CDR3 sequence reads: CASSFTGQETQYF. CDR3 nucleotide sequence: TGTGCCAGCAGTTTTACAGGGCAAGAGACCCAGTACTTC. Filled out from reference TRBV28 and TRBJ2-5, the complete variable domain reads DVKVTQSSRYLVKRTGEKVFLECVQDMDHENMFWYRQDPGLGLRLIYFSYDVKMKEKGDIPEGYSVSREKKERFSLILESASTNQTSMYLCASSFTGQETQYFGPGTRLLVL.

Only one count was recorded for this clonotype. The genes are TRBV7-9 and TRBJ1-1, with D perhaps matching TRBD1 (6 bases). This CDR3 region has 14 residues. Trimming stripped 5 bases from V and 11 bases from J, with 21 bases between. Germline V gene data show CDR1 as SEHNR and CDR2 as FQNEAQ (reference sequence). The CDR3: CASSTSLGASGAFF. CDR3 in DNA: TGTGCCAGCAGCACTAGTTTGGGGGCCTCCGGGGCTTTCTTT.